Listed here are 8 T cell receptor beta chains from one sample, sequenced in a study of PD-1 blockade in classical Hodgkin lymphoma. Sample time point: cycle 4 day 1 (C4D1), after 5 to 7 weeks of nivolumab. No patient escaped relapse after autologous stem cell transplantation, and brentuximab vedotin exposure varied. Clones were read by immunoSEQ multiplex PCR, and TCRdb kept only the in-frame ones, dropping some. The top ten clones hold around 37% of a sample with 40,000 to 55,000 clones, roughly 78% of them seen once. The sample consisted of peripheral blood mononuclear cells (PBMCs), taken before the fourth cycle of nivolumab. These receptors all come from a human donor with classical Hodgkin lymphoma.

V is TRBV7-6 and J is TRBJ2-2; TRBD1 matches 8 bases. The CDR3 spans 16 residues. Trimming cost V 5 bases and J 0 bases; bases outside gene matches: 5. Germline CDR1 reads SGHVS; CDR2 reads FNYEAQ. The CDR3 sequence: CASSRQQGANTGELFF. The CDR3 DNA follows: TGTGCCAGCAGCCGTCAACAGGGGGCGAACACCGGGGAGCTGTTTTTT.

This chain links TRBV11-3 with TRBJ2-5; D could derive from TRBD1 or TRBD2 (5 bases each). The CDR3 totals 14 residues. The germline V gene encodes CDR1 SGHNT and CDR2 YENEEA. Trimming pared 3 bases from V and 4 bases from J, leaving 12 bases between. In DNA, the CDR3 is TGTGCCAGCAGCTTTGTGAGGGACGCAGAGACCCAGTACTTC. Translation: CASSFVRDAETQYF.

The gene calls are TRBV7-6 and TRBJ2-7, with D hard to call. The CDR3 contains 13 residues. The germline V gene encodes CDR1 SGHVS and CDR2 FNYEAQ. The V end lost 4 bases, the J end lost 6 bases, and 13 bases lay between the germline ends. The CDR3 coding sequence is TGTGCCAGCAGCTATTCCCACACGGCCGAGCAGTACTTC. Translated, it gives CASSYSHTAEQYF.

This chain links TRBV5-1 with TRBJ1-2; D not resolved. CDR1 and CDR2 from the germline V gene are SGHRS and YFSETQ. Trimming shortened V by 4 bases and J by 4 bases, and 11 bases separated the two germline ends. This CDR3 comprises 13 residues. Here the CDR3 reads CASSPDGSYGYTF. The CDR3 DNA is TGCGCCAGCAGCCCCGACGGGAGCTATGGCTACACCTTC.

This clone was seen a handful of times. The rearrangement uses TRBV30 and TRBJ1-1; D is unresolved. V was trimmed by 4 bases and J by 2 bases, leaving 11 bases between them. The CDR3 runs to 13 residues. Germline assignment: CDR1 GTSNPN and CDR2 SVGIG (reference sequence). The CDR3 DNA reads TGTGCCTGGACCCGAACAGCCAACACTGAAGCTTTCTTT. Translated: CAWTRTANTEAFF.

CDR3 nucleotides: TGTGCCAGCAGTCAGCGGGGGTTACCCTACGAGCAGTACTTC. It encodes CASSQRGLPYEQYF. V usage is TRBV7-8 and J usage is TRBJ2-7; 8 positions agree with TRBD2. Trimming took 6 bases from V and 2 from J; bases not matched to a gene: 6. This CDR3 spans 14 amino acids. In germline, CDR1 is SGHVS, CDR2 FQNEAQ.

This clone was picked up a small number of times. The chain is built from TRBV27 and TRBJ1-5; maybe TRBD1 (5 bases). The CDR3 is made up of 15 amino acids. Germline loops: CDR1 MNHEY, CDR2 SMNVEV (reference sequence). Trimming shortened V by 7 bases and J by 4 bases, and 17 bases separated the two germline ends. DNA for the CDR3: TGTGCCAGCACCCAGGGTGGTAACACTAATCAGCCCCAGCATTTT. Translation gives CASTQGGNTNQPQHF.

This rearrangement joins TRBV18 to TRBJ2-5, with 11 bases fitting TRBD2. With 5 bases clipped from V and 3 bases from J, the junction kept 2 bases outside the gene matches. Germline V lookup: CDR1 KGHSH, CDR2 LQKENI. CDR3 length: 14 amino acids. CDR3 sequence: CASSTTSGEETQYF. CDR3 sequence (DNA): TGTGCCAGCTCAACGACTAGCGGGGAAGAGACCCAGTACTTC.